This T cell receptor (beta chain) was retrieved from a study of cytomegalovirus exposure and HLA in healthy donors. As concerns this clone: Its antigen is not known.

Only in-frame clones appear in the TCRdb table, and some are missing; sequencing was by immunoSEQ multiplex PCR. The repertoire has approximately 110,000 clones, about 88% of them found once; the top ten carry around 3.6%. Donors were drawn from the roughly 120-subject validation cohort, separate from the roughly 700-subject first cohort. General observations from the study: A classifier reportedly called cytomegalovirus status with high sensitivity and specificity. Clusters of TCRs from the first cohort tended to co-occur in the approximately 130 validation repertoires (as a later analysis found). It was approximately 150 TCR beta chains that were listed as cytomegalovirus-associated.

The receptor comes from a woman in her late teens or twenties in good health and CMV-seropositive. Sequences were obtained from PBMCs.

The CDR3 reads CASSQSGLAGARDTQYF. The CDR3 bases are TGTGCCAGCAGCCAATCGGGACTAGCGGGAGCACGAGATACGCAGTATTTT. The chain couples TRBV14 to TRBJ2-3; 14 nucleotides match TRBD2. From germline, CDR1 is SGHDN and CDR2 FVKESK. Trimming cost V 2 bases and J 5 bases; bases outside gene matches: 6. This CDR3 has 17 amino acids.